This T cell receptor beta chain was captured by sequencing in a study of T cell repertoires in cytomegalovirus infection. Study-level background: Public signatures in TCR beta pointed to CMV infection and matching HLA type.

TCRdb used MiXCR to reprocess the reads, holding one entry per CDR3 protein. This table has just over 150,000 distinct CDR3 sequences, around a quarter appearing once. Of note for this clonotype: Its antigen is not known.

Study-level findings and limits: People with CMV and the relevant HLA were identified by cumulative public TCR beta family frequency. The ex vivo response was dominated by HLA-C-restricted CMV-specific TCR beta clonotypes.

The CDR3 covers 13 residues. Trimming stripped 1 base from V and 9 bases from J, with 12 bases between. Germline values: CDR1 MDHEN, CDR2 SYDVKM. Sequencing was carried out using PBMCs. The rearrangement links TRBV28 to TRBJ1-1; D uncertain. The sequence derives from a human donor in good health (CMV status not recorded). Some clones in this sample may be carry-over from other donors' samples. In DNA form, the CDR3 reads TGTGCCAGCAGTTTATTTGAGGGTCGACAAGCTTTCTTT. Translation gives CASSLFEGRQAFF. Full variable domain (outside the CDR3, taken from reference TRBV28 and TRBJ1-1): DVKVTQSSRYLVKRTGEKVFLECVQDMDHENMFWYRQDPGLGLRLIYFSYDVKMKEKGDIPEGYSVSREKKERFSLILESASTNQTSMYLCASSLFEGRQAFFGQGTRLTVV.